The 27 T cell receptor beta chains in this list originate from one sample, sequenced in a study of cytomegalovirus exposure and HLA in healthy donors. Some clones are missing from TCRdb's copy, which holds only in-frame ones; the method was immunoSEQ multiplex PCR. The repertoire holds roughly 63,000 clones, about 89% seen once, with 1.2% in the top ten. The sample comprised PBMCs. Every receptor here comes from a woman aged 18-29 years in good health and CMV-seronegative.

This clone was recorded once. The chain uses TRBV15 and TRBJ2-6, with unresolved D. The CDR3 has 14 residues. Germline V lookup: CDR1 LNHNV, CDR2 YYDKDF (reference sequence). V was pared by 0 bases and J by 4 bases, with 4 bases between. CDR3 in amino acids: CATSRESGANVLTF. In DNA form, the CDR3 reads TGTGCCACCAGCAGAGAGAGCGGGGCCAACGTCCTGACTTTC.

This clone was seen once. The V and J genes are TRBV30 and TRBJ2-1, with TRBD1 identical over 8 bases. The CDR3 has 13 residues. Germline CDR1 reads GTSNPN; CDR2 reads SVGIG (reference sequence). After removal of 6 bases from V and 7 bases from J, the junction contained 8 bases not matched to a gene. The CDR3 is CACSAGGPNEQFF. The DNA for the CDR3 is TGTGCCTGTAGCGCAGGGGGCCCAAATGAGCAGTTCTTC.

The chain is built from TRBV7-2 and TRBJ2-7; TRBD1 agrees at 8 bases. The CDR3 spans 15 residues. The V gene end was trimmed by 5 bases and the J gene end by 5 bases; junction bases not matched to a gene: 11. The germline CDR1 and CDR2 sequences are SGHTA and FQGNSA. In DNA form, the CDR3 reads TGTGCCAGCAGCCCCACGATTGCAGGGGGCGACGAGCAGTACTTC. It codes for CASSPTIAGGDEQYF.

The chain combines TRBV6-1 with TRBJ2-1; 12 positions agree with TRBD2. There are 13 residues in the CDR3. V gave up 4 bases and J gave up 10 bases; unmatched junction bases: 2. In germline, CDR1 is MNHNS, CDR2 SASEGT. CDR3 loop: CASSGGLAGEQFF. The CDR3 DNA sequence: TGTGCCAGCAGTGGGGGACTAGCGGGCGAGCAGTTCTTC.

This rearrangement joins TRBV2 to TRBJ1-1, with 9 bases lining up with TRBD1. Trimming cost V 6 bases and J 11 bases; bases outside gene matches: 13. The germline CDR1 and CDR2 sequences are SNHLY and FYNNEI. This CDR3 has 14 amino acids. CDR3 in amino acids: CASSRGQGLSRAFF. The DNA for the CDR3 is TGTGCCAGCAGCCGGGGACAGGGTTTATCACGGGCTTTCTTT.

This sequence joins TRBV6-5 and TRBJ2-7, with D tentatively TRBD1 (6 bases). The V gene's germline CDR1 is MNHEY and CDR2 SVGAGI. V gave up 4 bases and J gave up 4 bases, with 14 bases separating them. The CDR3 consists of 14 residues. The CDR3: CASSSRTATYEQYF. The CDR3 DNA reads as TGTGCCAGCAGTTCTCGGACAGCCACATACGAGCAGTACTTC.

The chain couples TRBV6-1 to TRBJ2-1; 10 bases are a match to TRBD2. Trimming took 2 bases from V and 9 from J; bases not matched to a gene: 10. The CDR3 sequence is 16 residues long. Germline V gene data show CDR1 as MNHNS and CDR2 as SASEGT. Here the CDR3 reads CASSESSLAGASEQFF. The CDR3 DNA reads TGTGCCAGCAGTGAATCTAGCCTAGCGGGGGCATCTGAGCAGTTCTTC.

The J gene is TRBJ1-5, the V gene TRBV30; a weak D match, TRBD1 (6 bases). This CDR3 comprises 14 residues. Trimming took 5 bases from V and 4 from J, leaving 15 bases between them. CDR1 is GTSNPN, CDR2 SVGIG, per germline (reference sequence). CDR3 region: CAWEEQGSNQPQHF. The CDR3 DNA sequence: TGTGCCTGGGAGGAACAGGGTTCGAATCAGCCCCAGCATTTT.

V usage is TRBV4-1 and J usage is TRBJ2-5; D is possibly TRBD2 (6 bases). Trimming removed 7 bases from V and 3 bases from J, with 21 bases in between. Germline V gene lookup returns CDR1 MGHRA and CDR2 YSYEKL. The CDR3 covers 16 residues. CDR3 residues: CASNPGGSASEETQYF. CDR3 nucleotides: TGCGCCAGCAACCCCGGGGGTTCTGCCTCGGAAGAGACCCAGTACTTC.

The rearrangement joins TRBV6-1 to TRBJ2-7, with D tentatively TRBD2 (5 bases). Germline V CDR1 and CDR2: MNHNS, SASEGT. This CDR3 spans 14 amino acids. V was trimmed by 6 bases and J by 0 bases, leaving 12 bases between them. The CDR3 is CASRWTETSYEQYF. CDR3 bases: TGTGCCAGCAGATGGACTGAAACCTCCTACGAGCAGTACTTC.

CDR3 bases: TGTGCCAGCAGTCGGGCGACAGGGGGCAACTATGGCTACACCTTC. As protein: CASSRATGGNYGYTF. The chain links TRBV27 to TRBJ1-2; TRBD1 matches at 10 bases. Germline assignment: CDR1 MNHEY and CDR2 SMNVEV (reference sequence). This CDR3 has 15 residues. The V gene end was trimmed by 5 bases and the J gene end by 2 bases; junction bases not matched to a gene: 5.

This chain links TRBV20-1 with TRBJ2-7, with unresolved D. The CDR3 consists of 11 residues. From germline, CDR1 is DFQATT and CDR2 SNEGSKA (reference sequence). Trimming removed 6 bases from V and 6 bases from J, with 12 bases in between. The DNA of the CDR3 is TGCAGTGCACGGTCCCTCACCGAGCAGTACTTC. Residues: CSARSLTEQYF.

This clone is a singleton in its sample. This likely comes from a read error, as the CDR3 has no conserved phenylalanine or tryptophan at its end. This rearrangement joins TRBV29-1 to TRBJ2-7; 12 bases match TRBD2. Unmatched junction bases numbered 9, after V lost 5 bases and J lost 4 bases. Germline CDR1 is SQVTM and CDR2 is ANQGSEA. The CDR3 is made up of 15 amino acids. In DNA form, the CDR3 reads TGCAGCGTTACCCGGGGACTAGCGGGCGTGTACGAGCAGTACTCC. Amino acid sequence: CSVTRGLAGVYEQYS.

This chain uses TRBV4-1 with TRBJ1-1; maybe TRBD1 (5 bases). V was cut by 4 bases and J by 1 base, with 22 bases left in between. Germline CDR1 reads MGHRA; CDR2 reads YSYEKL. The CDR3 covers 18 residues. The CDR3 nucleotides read TGCGCCAGCAGCCTTGGGCACCCAACCGTGGGGGGGAACACTGAAGCTTTCTTT. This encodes CASSLGHPTVGGNTEAFF.

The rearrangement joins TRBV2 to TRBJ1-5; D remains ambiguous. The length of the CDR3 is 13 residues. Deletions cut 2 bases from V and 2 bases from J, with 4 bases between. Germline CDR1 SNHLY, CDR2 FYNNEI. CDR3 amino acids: CASSELGNQPQHF. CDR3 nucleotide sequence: TGTGCCAGCAGTGAACTAGGCAATCAGCCCCAGCATTTT.

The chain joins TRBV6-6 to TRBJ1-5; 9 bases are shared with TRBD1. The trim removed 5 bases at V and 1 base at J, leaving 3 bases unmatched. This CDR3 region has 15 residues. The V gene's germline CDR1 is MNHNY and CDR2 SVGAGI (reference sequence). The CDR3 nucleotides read TGTGCCAGCAGTATGGGACAGGGCAGCAATCAGCCCCAGCATTTT. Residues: CASSMGQGSNQPQHF.

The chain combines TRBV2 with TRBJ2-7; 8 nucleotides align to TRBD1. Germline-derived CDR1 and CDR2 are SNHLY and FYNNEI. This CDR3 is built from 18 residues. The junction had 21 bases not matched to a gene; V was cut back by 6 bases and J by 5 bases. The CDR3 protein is CASRLRDRLGLSSDEQYF. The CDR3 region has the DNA TGTGCCAGCAGACTCCGGGACAGGCTCGGATTGTCGAGCGACGAGCAGTACTTC.

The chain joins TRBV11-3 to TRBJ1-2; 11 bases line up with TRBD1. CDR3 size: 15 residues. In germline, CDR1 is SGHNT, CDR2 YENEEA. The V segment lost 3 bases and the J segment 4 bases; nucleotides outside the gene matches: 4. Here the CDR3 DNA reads TGTGCCAGCAGCTTCGACGGGACAGGGGGCTATGGCTACACCTTC. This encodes CASSFDGTGGYGYTF.

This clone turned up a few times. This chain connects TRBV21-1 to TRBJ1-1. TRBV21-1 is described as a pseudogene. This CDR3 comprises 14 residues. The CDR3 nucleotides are TGTGCCAGCAGCCCCCGTGCAAGGAGCACTGAAGCTTTCTTT. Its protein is CASSPRARSTEAFF.

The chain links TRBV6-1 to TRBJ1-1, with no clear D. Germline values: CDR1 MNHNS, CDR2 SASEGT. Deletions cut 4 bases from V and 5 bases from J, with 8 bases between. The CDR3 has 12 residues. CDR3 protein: CASSGTWTEAFF. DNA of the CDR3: TGTGCCAGCAGTGGGACTTGGACTGAAGCTTTCTTT.

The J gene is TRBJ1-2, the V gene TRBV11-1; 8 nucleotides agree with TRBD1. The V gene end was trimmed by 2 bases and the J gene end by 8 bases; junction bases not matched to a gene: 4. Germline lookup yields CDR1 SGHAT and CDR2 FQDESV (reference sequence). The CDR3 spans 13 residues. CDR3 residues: CASSLLTGGGYTF. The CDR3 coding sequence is TGTGCCAGCAGCTTATTAACAGGGGGAGGCTACACCTTC. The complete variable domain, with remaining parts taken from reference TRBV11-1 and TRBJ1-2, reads EAEVAQSPRYKITEKSQAVAFWCDPISGHATLYWYRQILGQGPELLVQFQDESVVDDSQLPKDRFSAERLKGVDSTLKIQPAELGDSAMYLCASSLLTGGGYTFGSGTRLTVV.

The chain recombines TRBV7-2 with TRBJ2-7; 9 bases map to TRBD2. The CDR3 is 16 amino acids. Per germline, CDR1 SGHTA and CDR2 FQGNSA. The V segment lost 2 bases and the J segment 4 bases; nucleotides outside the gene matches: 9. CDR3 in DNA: TGTGCCAGCAGCTTAATGGCGGGAGGGCCTGGTTACGAGCAGTACTTC. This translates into CASSLMAGGPGYEQYF.

The DNA for the CDR3 is TGTGCCAGCATATGGGGACCAGGGGATGGCTACACCTTC. Amino acids: CASIWGPGDGYTF. V and J are TRBV6-6 and TRBJ1-2, with D perhaps TRBD1 (6 bases). The CDR3 has 13 residues. With 7 bases removed from V and 6 bases from J, the gap between germline ends came to 15 bases. Per the germline V gene, CDR1 is MNHNY and CDR2 is SVGAGI (reference sequence).

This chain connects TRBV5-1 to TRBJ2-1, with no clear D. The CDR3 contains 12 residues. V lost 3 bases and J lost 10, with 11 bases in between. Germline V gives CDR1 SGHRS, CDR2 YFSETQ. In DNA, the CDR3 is TGCGCCAGCAGCTGGAGCTTAGGAGAGCAGTTCTTC. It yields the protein CASSWSLGEQFF. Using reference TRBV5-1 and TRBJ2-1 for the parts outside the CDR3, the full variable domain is KAGVTQTPRYLIKTRGQQVTLSCSPISGHRSVSWYQQTPGQGLQFLFEYFSETQRNKGNFPGRFSGRQFSNSRSEMNVSTLELGDSALYLCASSWSLGEQFFGPGTRLTVL.

CDR3 region: CASSATGTADTQYF. CDR3 coding DNA: TGTGCCAGCAGCGCAACCGGGACAGCAGATACGCAGTATTTT. The V and J genes are TRBV9 and TRBJ2-3, with 7 nucleotides matching TRBD1. Germline CDR1 reads SGDLS; CDR2 reads YYNGEE. Trimming took 3 bases from V and 4 from J; bases not matched to a gene: 5. This CDR3 has 14 amino acids.

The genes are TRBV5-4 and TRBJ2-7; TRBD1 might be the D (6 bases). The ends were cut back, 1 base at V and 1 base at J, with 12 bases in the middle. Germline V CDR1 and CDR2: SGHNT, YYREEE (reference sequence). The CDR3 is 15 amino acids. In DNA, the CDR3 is TGTGCCAGCAGCTTGTACGGGACACCATCCTACGAGCAGTACTTC. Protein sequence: CASSLYGTPSYEQYF. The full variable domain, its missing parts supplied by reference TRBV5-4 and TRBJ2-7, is ETGVTQSPTHLIKTRGQQVTLRCSSQSGHNTVSWYQQALGQGPQFIFQYYREEENGRGNFPPRFSGLQFPNYSSELNVNALELDDSALYLCASSLYGTPSYEQYFGPGTRLTVT.

The CDR3 DNA follows: TGTGCCATCAGAGGGACAGGGGGCTTGGGTTCACCCCTCCACTTT. Protein sequence: CAIRGTGGLGSPLHF. V is TRBV10-3 and J is TRBJ1-6; 12 bases are a match to TRBD1. V shed 6 bases and J 9 bases; nucleotides not matched to a gene: 6. The CDR3 loop spans 15 amino acids. Germline V gene lookup returns CDR1 ENHRY and CDR2 SYGVKD.